This T cell receptor (beta chain) was captured by sequencing in a study of CD8 T cells in ankylosing spondylitis. Study-wide results and limits: Certain motif variants had earlier appeared in reactive arthritis synovial fluid and blood. Disease-linked clones were reportedly significantly enriched in matched ankylosing spondylitis synovial fluid. A TCR beta motif made of about 8 highly homologous variants seemed typical of ankylosing spondylitis blood.

As to this clonotype: Its antigen is currently unknown.

The CDR3 is 13 residues long. Trimming left V 3 bases short and J 4 bases short, with 10 bases between. Germline loops: CDR1 DFQATT, CDR2 SNEGSKA (reference sequence). Each CDR3 protein is one row after TCRdb ran MiXCR on the 5' RACE reads. The repertoire includes some 250,000 distinct CDR3 sequences, less than 10% of them detected once, and 6.8% sits in the top ten. Source material: blood, either unsorted or a sorted T cell fraction (not recorded which). The sequence came from a male donor with ankylosing spondylitis or in good health (not recorded which). The rearrangement uses TRBV20-1 and TRBJ2-1; D possibly uses TRBD1 or TRBD2 (6 bases each). The CDR3, as DNA: TGCAGTGCTAGGGGGGGCCTATACAATGAGCAGTTCTTC. Its protein product is CSARGGLYNEQFF.